This T cell receptor beta chain was sequenced in a study of T cell repertoires in cytomegalovirus infection. About the study: Based on public TCR beta signatures, there were indications of CMV infection and of a matching HLA type. Whole-study results and caveats: Pooled public TCR beta family frequency picked out CMV carriers with the relevant HLA. Dominant in the ex vivo response were TCR beta clonotypes restricted by HLA-C and specific for CMV.

V shed 10 bases, J shed 1 base, and the junction held 12 bases outside the gene matches. The CDR3 has 16 residues. Germline CDR1 reads SGHNT; CDR2 reads YYREEE (reference sequence). TCRdb reprocessed the reads via MiXCR and lists one record per CDR3 protein. The table records about 900,000 distinct CDR3 sequences, approximately 33% of them present only once. This clonotype was detected only a few times. The target antigen is unknown. The source of this sequence is a human donor in good health (CMV status not recorded). Some clones in this sample may be carry-over from other donors' samples. Here the sequenced sample was cultured CD8+ T cells from PBMCs, taken from culture after CMV antigen stimulation. The rearrangement joins TRBV5-4 to TRBJ2-5; 11 bases line up with TRBD2. The CDR3 region has the DNA TGTGCCCCCAGTTTCACTAGCGGGGGTACCCAAGAGACCCAGTACTTC. Protein sequence: CAPSFTSGGTQETQYF.